The following is a T cell receptor (beta chain) sequence with its context. Sequencing was performed with immunoSEQ multiplex PCR; in TCRdb, only in-frame clones are kept and a portion is missing. The table includes about 370,000 clones, 80% to 90% detected once. CDR1 and CDR2 (germline): LNHDA, SQIVND (reference sequence). This CDR3 contains 14 residues. The ends lost 1 base at V and 8 bases at J; junction bases unmatched: 6. Seattle participants joined during active infection and were tracked over time. The data belong to a study of blood T cell repertoires in COVID-19. Study at large: From the United States, Italy and Spain came samples of acute and convalescent COVID-19. In each case, the material was cDNA or gDNA derived from T cells, B-cell-depleted T cells, or PBMCs.

The sample was peripheral blood. The rearrangement joins TRBV19 to TRBJ1-1; 8 bases are shared with TRBD1. This receptor was identified in a woman aged 25 to 45 with COVID-19, enrolled during active disease. In DNA form, the CDR3 reads TGTGCCAGTAGTATAGGTGGCAGGGGGCTGGAAGCTTTCTTT. Its protein product is CASSIGGRGLEAFF. Based on the CDR3 plus reference TRBV19 and TRBJ1-1, the full variable domain is DGGITQSPKYLFRKEGQNVTLSCEQNLNHDAMYWYRQDPGQGLRLIYYSQIVNDFQKGDIAEGYSVSREKKESFPLTVTSAQKNPTAFYLCASSIGGRGLEAFFGQGTRLTVV.